The rows below give T cell receptor beta chains drawn from one sample of a study of tumor-infiltrating lymphocytes in localized non-small cell lung cancer. Clones were sequenced by immunoSEQ multiplex PCR, and TCRdb holds only the in-frame ones, with some missing. The sample has about 11,000 clones; roughly 60% are singletons. The specimen sequenced was lung tumor tissue. These receptors were obtained from a human donor with non-small cell lung cancer. The CDR3 runs from the conserved cysteine through the conserved F or W.

TRBV28 | 12 | CASTNPRGAQYF
TRBV29-1 | 14 | CSGLTSGGAWEQFF
TRBV4-1 | 16 | CASSPAGTLDTDTQYF
TRBV18 | 17 | CASSSRTGGDSNQPQHF
TRBV18 | 16 | CASSPGQGRTNYGYTF
TRBV10-1 | 13 | CASSTGMAGELFF
TRBV7-2 | 13 | CASSFTGGETQYF
TRBV10-1 | 13 | CASSERTKEELFF
TRBV12-5 | 16 | CASGLVRSAKDYEQYF
TRBV5-1 | 15 | CASSWLSTGVNGYTF
TRBV5-6 | 16 | CASSFDRGRMNTEAFF
TRBV7-9 | 15 | CASSPPGQMNTEAFF
TRBV25-1 | 12 | CASSEFGYGYTF
TRBV5-1 | 16 | CASSFRLAGDQETQYF
TRBV5-1 | 12 | CAGPRQGCEQYF
TRBV16 | 16 | CASSHEGQGLNTEAFF
TRBV4-2 | 16 | CASSQGTGRDTGGYTF
TRBV11-3 | 13 | CASSLRDPGELFF
TRBV19 | 17 | CASSSRPGLADSYEQYF
TRBV7-2 | 18 | CASSLFGLETVSTDTQYF
TRBV6-6 | 14 | CASSPHEGNNEQFF
TRBV5-1 | 17 | CASSLDGTGDVNYGYTF
TRBV13 | 14 | CASSLDGAGEKLFF
TRBV2 | 17 | CASSEKVTGLSNYGYTF
TRBV5-1 | 13 | CASSLDSNYGYTF
TRBV9 | 16 | CASSVAGPVDTGELFF
TRBV28 | 15 | CASRTRSLLPYEQYF
TRBV7-2 | 15 | CASSEAGTGAYEQYF
TRBV5-1 | 15 | CASSLNQGRNTEAFF
TRBV28 | 15 | CASSLWGSSLDEQYF
TRBV6-5 | 16 | CASSSGLREAKDGYTF
TRBV20-1 | 11 | CSAAREDGYTF
TRBV5-5 | 14 | CASSLSLGSYEQYF
TRBV5-5 | 12 | CASSLDFMSQHF
TRBV5-1 | 16 | CASSSWGQGAADTQYF
TRBV29-1 | 14 | CSVVTPLSTDTQYF
TRBV6-6 | 14 | CASSPVGGRRGYTF
TRBV10-3 | 11 | CAISVSHEQFF
TRBV28 | 14 | CASRPQGWGTEAFF
TRBV14 | 16 | CASSQVGGDRGKTQYF
TRBV4-3 | 16 | CASSQDRGVRSYGYTF
TRBV7-9 | 14 | CASSEDRGTDTQYF
TRBV7-2 | 14 | CASSLGAESTEAFF
TRBV4-3 | 17 | CASSQVASGVNAGEQYF
TRBV7-9 | 14 | CASSLDRQGLRAFF
TRBV18 | 16 | CASSPPHLGTNEKLFF
TRBV7-9 | 16 | CASSALTGREGETQYF
TRBV30 | 14 | CAWKCLRRRYEQYF
TRBV6-5 | 13 | CASSEGRGPGYTF
TRBV29-1 | 13 | CSVRVAGTDTQYF
TRBV7-6 | 15 | CASSWGQGGQETQYF
TRBV18 | 13 | CASSPGVTQPQHF
TRBV7-2 | 15 | CASSLDGTGDTEAFF
TRBV7-8 | 14 | CASSQTRTYNEQFF
TRBV10-3 | 18 | CAISGAGGRDINNSPLHF
TRBV25-1 | 15 | CASSGSNRDFYGYTF
TRBV10-3 | 14 | CATGRDRGQSPLHF
TRBV5-1 | 15 | CASSLAGFENTEAFF
TRBV5-1 | 13 | CASSYRVRETQYF
TRBV5-1 | 13 | CASGQEDNYGYTF